Below, 6 T cell receptor beta chains from the same sample are listed, as sequenced in a study of cytomegalovirus exposure and HLA in healthy donors. It was with 60 Vbeta and 13 Jbeta primers that the PCR ran. Assay: immunoSEQ multiplex PCR; the TCRdb copy retains only in-frame clones and omits some. The repertoire consists of some 130,000 clones, with approximately 82% occurring once and the leading ten covering around 3%. The specimen sequenced was PBMCs. Receptors originate from a boy aged 2 to 10 in good health and CMV-seronegative.

The V gene is TRBV4-1, the J gene TRBJ1-4; TRBD1 matches 7 bases. This CDR3 comprises 16 residues. V shed 3 bases and J 0 bases; nucleotides not matched to a gene: 4. CDR1 and CDR2 (germline): MGHRA, YSYEKL. Here the CDR3 DNA reads TGCGCCAGCAGCCAGGGGGACAGAACAACTAATGAAAAACTGTTTTTT. It is translated as CASSQGDRTTNEKLFF.

Worth noting for this clone: The identical CDR3 is also encoded by other nucleotide sequences in the sample. The V call is TRBV5-1, the J call TRBJ1-2, with a tentative D call TRBD1 (5 bases). CDR3 length: 13 amino acids. Trimming removed 4 bases from V and 6 bases from J, with 13 bases in between. Germline V CDR1 and CDR2: SGHRS, YFSETQ. The CDR3 protein is CASSTQGGDGYTF. DNA for the CDR3: TGCGCCAGCAGCACTCAGGGCGGTGATGGCTACACCTTC.

The chain combines TRBV7-9 with TRBJ2-5; 7 positions match TRBD2. Germline V lookup: CDR1 SEHNR, CDR2 FQNEAQ (reference sequence). V lost 5 bases and J lost 2; bases outside the gene matches: 8. This CDR3 has 15 amino acids. As DNA, the CDR3 is TGTGCCAGCAGCCCTAAAGCGGGGATACAAGAGACCCAGTACTTC. This codes for CASSPKAGIQETQYF.

The V gene is TRBV28, the J gene TRBJ2-7; 7 bases match TRBD1. The CDR3 has 16 amino acids. The germline V gene has CDR1 MDHEN and CDR2 SYDVKM. The J segment lost 3 bases and the V segment lost 5 bases, leaving 13 bases of the junction unmatched. This chain's CDR3 is CASSPPGGSSFYEQYV. CDR3 bases: TGTGCCAGCAGTCCTCCAGGGGGTAGTAGTTTCTACGAGCAGTACGTC.

The chain combines TRBV5-1 with TRBJ1-1; 7 positions match TRBD1. V lost 4 bases, J lost 8 bases, and 14 bases stayed unmatched. The CDR3 is 15 amino acids. Germline lookup yields CDR1 SGHRS and CDR2 YFSETQ. The CDR3 coding sequence is TGCGCCAGCAGCCCAAGACAGGGACCCGCCCCCGAAGCTTTCTTT. This encodes CASSPRQGPAPEAFF.

This chain connects TRBV6-5 to TRBJ1-3, with 7 bases identical to TRBD1. V was pared by 5 bases and J by 4 bases, with 8 bases of the junction left unmatched. This CDR3 has 15 residues. In germline, CDR1 is MNHEY, CDR2 SVGAGI. In nucleotides, the CDR3 is TGTGCCAGCAGTAGATACAGGGGAGAAGGAAACACCATATATTTT. It translates to CASSRYRGEGNTIYF.